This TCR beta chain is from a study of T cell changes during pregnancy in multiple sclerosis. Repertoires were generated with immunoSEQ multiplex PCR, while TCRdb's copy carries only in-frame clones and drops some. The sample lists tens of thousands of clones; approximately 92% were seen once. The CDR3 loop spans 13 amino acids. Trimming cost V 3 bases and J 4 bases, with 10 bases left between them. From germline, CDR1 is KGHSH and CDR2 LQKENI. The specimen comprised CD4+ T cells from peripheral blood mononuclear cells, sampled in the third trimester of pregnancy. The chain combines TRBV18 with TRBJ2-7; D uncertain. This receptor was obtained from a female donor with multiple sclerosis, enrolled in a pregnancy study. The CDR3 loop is CASSPYVTYEQYF. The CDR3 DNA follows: TGTGCCAGCTCACCCTACGTTACGTACGAGCAGTACTTC.